This is a list of T cell receptor beta chains from one sample in a study of CD8+CD57+ T cells in acquired aplastic anemia. TCRdb itself ran the reads through MiXCR, one entry per CDR3 protein. The profile shows 150,000 to 180,000 distinct CDR3 sequences, less than 60% of them singletons. The sample consisted of sorted CD4+, CD8+, or CD8+CD57+ T cells (not recorded which) from PBMCs. The receptors derive from a human donor with aplastic anemia. Both conserved end residues are part of each CDR3. D genes are given only for firm matches. Size tells how often a clone was seen (once, few, many) or the class of an expanded clone, and some rows leave it out.

CDR3: CASRTTGRLGYNEQFF; DNA: TGTGCCAGTAGGACGACAGGGCGTTTGGGCTACAATGAGCAGTTCTTC; D: TRBD1; length: 16; V: TRBV19; size: once; J: TRBJ2-1
CDR3: CASSLGLRSGGGYF; DNA: TGTGCCAGCAGCCTGGGACTGCGCTCAGGTGGGGGGTACTTC; D: NA; length: 14; V: TRBV3-1; size: NA; J: TRBJ2-7
CDR3: CATSSLLAGVTNEQFF; DNA: TGTGCCACCAGCAGCCTTCTAGCGGGAGTAACGAATGAGCAGTTCTTC; D: TRBD2; length: 16; V: TRBV15; size: NA; J: TRBJ2-1
CDR3: CASSPARDNYNEQFF; DNA: TGTGCCAGCAGTCCGGCCCGGGACAACTACAATGAGCAGTTCTTC; D: NA; length: 15; V: TRBV25-1; size: many; J: TRBJ2-1
CDR3: CASSSERSGYTF; DNA: TGTGCCAGCAGCTCTGAACGCAGTGGCTACACCTTC; D: NA; length: 12; V: TRBV28; size: NA; J: TRBJ1-2
CDR3: CSVGNPSGLAGELFF; DNA: TGCAGCGTGGGAAACCCTAGCGGGTTAGCCGGGGAGCTGTTTTTT; D: TRBD2; length: 15; V: TRBV29-1; size: NA; J: TRBJ2-2
CDR3: CASLPRRGRESEAFF; DNA: TGCGCCAGCCTGCCCCGTCGGGGTAGAGAATCGGAAGCTTTCTTT; D: NA; length: 15; V: TRBV4-1; size: NA; J: TRBJ1-1
CDR3: CSARDGAGGDNQPQHF; DNA: TGCAGTGCTAGAGATGGGGCAGGGGGCGACAATCAGCCCCAGCATTTT; D: TRBD1; length: 16; V: TRBV20-1; size: NA; J: TRBJ1-5
CDR3: CASSYSRGQPQHF; DNA: TGTGCCAGCAGTTACTCCAGGGGTCAGCCCCAGCATTTT; D: NA; length: 13; V: TRBV6-5; size: many; J: TRBJ1-5
CDR3: CASKGPYEQYF; DNA: TGCGCCAGCAAGGGACCCTACGAGCAGTACTTC; D: NA; length: 11; V: TRBV10-1; size: NA; J: TRBJ2-7
CDR3: CATSAETSGGENEQFF; DNA: TGTGCCACCAGTGCTGAAACTAGCGGGGGTGAAAATGAGCAGTTCTTC; D: TRBD2; length: 16; V: TRBV24-1; size: NA; J: TRBJ2-1
CDR3: CSVGPGPHEQYF; DNA: TGCAGCGTTGGGCCGGGACCGCACGAGCAGTACTTC; D: NA; length: 12; V: TRBV29-1; size: NA; J: TRBJ2-7
CDR3: CASSDRGRNTGELFF; DNA: TGTGCCAGCAGTGACAGGGGGCGTAACACCGGGGAGCTGTTTTTT; D: TRBD1; length: 15; V: TRBV7-2; size: NA; J: TRBJ2-2
CDR3: CASSVGGQVGSYEQYF; DNA: TGTGCCAGCAGCGTAGGAGGACAGGTCGGTTCCTACGAGCAGTACTTC; D: TRBD1; length: 16; V: TRBV9; size: few; J: TRBJ2-7
CDR3: CASSIVGAPTTEAFF; DNA: TGTGCCAGTAGTATAGTGGGGGCGCCGACCACTGAAGCTTTCTTT; D: NA; length: 15; V: TRBV19; size: many; J: TRBJ1-1
CDR3: CASSLRLVSETQYF; DNA: TGTGCCAGCAGCCTGAGACTAGTATCAGAGACCCAGTACTTC; D: NA; length: 14; V: TRBV7-9; size: NA; J: TRBJ2-5
CDR3: CATSEHSLSPLHF; DNA: TGTGCCACCAGTGAACACTCCCTATCACCCCTCCACTTT; D: NA; length: 13; V: TRBV24-1; size: few; J: TRBJ1-6
CDR3: CASSQEQTSGGAFSSYEQYF; DNA: TGTGCCAGCAGCCAAGAACAAACTAGCGGGGGGGCCTTCAGCTCCTACGAGCAGTACTTC; D: TRBD2; length: 20; V: TRBV4-2; size: few; J: TRBJ2-7
CDR3: CATSRARDKGGGNEQFF; DNA: TGTGCCACCAGCAGAGCTAGAGACAAGGGCGGGGGAAATGAGCAGTTCTTC; D: TRBD2; length: 17; V: TRBV15; size: NA; J: TRBJ2-1
CDR3: CAIASRGTGYNEQFF; DNA: TGTGCCATTGCCTCGAGGGGAACGGGGTACAATGAGCAGTTCTTC; D: NA; length: 15; V: TRBV10-3; size: NA; J: TRBJ2-1
CDR3: CSASGRSSYYEQYF; DNA: TGCAGTGCTAGTGGTCGCTCAAGCTACTACGAGCAGTACTTC; D: NA; length: 14; V: TRBV20-1; size: NA; J: TRBJ2-7
CDR3: CASSQGVGEQYF; DNA: TGTGCCAGCAGCCAGGGGGTGGGTGAGCAGTACTTC; D: TRBD1; length: 12; V: TRBV7-3; size: few; J: TRBJ2-7
CDR3: CASSIVGGETQHF; DNA: TGTGCCAGTAGTATAGTAGGAGGGGAGACCCAGCATTTT; D: NA; length: 13; V: TRBV19; size: NA; J: TRBJ1-5
CDR3: CASSSSSNTEAFF; DNA: TGTGCCAGTAGTTCCTCATCAAACACTGAAGCTTTCTTT; D: NA; length: 13; V: TRBV19; size: once; J: TRBJ1-1
CDR3: CASGRAGVVYEQYF; DNA: TGTGCTAGTGGGCGAGCGGGAGTCGTCTACGAGCAGTACTTC; D: TRBD2; length: 14; V: TRBV12-5; size: NA; J: TRBJ2-7